Listed here are 5 T cell receptor beta chains from one sample, sequenced in a study of blood T cell repertoires in COVID-19. Assay used: immunoSEQ multiplex PCR; TCRdb lists only in-frame clones, some missing. The data contain roughly 170,000 clones, around 78% of them singletons. Sequences were obtained from PBMCs or T cells enriched from blood (not recorded which). These receptors originate from a woman aged 45-60 years who had recovered from COVID-19.

The chain joins TRBV5-4 to TRBJ1-1; possible D gene TRBD1, 6 bases. Trimming took 4 bases from V and 1 from J, leaving 14 bases between them. The CDR3 sequence is 15 residues long. Germline V gene sequence: CDR1 SGHNT, CDR2 YYREEE (reference sequence). This chain's CDR3 is CASSGGSGENTEAFF. The CDR3 DNA reads TGTGCCAGCAGCGGCGGGTCAGGGGAGAACACTGAAGCTTTCTTT.

V and J are TRBV19 and TRBJ1-4; D gene uncertain. V lost 7 bases and J 5 bases, leaving 14 bases between the germline ends. The CDR3 is 14 amino acids. The germline gives CDR1 LNHDA, CDR2 SQIVND (reference sequence). CDR3 region: CASTKGRENEKLFF. CDR3 DNA sequence: TGTGCCAGTACCAAAGGTCGGGAAAATGAAAAACTGTTTTTT.

CDR3 amino acids: CASSLGALSYEQYV. The CDR3 DNA sequence: TGTGCCAGCAGCTTAGGTGCACTATCCTACGAGCAGTACGTC. The J gene is TRBJ2-7, the V gene TRBV7-9, with no clear D. CDR3 length: 14 amino acids. The V and J ends lost 1 base and 1 base respectively, with 8 bases between them. Germline assignment: CDR1 SEHNR and CDR2 FQNEAQ (reference sequence).

The chain joins TRBV11-3 to TRBJ2-3; maybe TRBD2 (5 bases). This CDR3 has 13 residues. The ends were cut back, 7 bases at V and 3 bases at J, with 11 bases in the middle. Germline loops: CDR1 SGHNT, CDR2 YENEEA. CDR3 bases: TGTGCCAGCACCGACGGGAATACAGATACGCAGTATTTT. Residues: CASTDGNTDTQYF. Supplemented by reference TRBV11-3 and TRBJ2-3, the full variable domain reads EAGVVQSPRYKIIEKKQPVAFWCNPISGHNTLYWYLQNLGQGPELLIRYENEEAVDDSQLPKDRFSAERLKGVDSTLKIQPAELGDSAVYLCASTDGNTDTQYFGPGTRLTVL.

The chain uses TRBV4-1 and TRBJ1-3; TRBD1 aligns across 8 bases. This CDR3 is 15 amino acids long. The germline CDR1 and CDR2 sequences are MGHRA and YSYEKL. The trim removed 2 bases at V and 3 bases at J, leaving 3 bases unmatched. CDR3: CASSQLGQGGNTIYF. DNA for the CDR3: TGCGCCAGCAGCCAACTCGGACAGGGTGGAAACACCATATATTTT.